The rows below give T cell receptor beta chains drawn from one sample of a study of cytomegalovirus exposure and HLA in healthy donors. Sequencing was performed with immunoSEQ multiplex PCR; in TCRdb, only in-frame clones are kept and a portion is missing. Of about 150,000 clones in the sample, around 84% were seen once. The specimen sequenced was PBMCs. These receptors were obtained from a middle-aged woman in good health and CMV-seronegative. Both conserved end residues are part of each CDR3. The order of the fields is CDR3 protein, CDR3 DNA, V gene, J gene, clone size, D gene. D genes are given only for firm matches. Clone size appears in some rows only: once, few, many, or a class for an expanded clone.

CDR3: CASSTGQGANGELFF; DNA: TGTGCCAGTAGTACCGGACAGGGGGCTAACGGGGAGCTGTTTTTT; V: TRBV19; J: TRBJ2-2; size: .; D: TRBD1
CDR3: CASSIGGGGAGETQYF; DNA: TGTGCCAGTAGTATTGGAGGCGGGGGGGCCGGAGAGACCCAGTACTTC; V: TRBV19; J: TRBJ2-5; size: .; D: TRBD2
CDR3: CASMRYGRGYGYTF; DNA: TGTGCCAGCATGAGGTATGGCAGGGGGTATGGCTACACCTTC; V: TRBV28; J: TRBJ1-2; size: .; D: TRBD1
CDR3: CASSPTGFGGYTF; DNA: TGTGCCAGCAGTCCTACAGGGTTCGGCGGCTACACCTTC; V: TRBV28; J: TRBJ1-2; size: .; D: .
CDR3: CASSQGDTGNTIYF; DNA: TGTGCCAGCAGCCAAGGGGACACGGGAAACACCATATATTTT; V: TRBV16; J: TRBJ1-3; size: .; D: .
CDR3: CASSLQAANTEAFF; DNA: TGCGCCAGCAGCTTGCAGGCAGCAAACACTGAAGCTTTCTTT; V: TRBV5-1; J: TRBJ1-1; size: .; D: .
CDR3: CASSSGQGGQETQYF; DNA: TGTGCCAGCAGCTCCGGACAGGGGGGGCAAGAGACCCAGTACTTC; V: TRBV7-6; J: TRBJ2-5; size: .; D: TRBD1
CDR3: CSVENRGVYYGYTF; DNA: TGCAGCGTTGAAAACAGGGGCGTCTACTATGGCTACACCTTC; V: TRBV29-1; J: TRBJ1-2; size: .; D: TRBD1
CDR3: CASSFAGHRVPQPQHF; DNA: TGTGCCAGCAGCTTTGCGGGCCACAGGGTTCCTCAGCCCCAGCATTTT; V: TRBV5-5; J: TRBJ1-5; size: .; D: .
CDR3: CASSPLAVVGQPQHF; DNA: TGTGCCAGCAGCCCTCTGGCGGTGGTTGGTCAGCCCCAGCATTTT; V: TRBV7-9; J: TRBJ1-5; size: few; D: .
CDR3: CASSPETGTAFF; DNA: TGCGCCAGCAGCCCAGAGACAGGTACAGCTTTCTTT; V: TRBV5-1; J: TRBJ1-1; size: .; D: .
CDR3: CASSSNRGDTEAFF; DNA: TGTGCCAGCTCATCTAACAGGGGGGACACTGAAGCTTTCTTT; V: TRBV18; J: TRBJ1-1; size: .; D: TRBD1
CDR3: CASSSPGTGDYEQYF; DNA: TGTGCCAGCAGCTCTCCCGGGACAGGGGACTACGAGCAGTACTTC; V: TRBV7-9; J: TRBJ2-7; size: .; D: TRBD1
CDR3: CASIEQGWNTEAFF; DNA: TGTGCCAGCATTGAACAGGGATGGAACACTGAAGCTTTCTTT; V: TRBV28; J: TRBJ1-1; size: few; D: .
CDR3: CASSLGQFNEQYF; DNA: TGCGCCAGCAGCTTGGGACAGTTCAACGAGCAGTACTTC; V: TRBV5-1; J: TRBJ2-7; size: .; D: .